The T cell receptor (beta chain) described here comes from a study of T cells after yellow fever vaccination. Overall study results and limits: In post-booster samples, most primary-vaccination clones reappeared (about 95% CD4, 70% to 90% CD8). Weaker overall, the secondary response nonetheless peaked faster (day 5 versus 15).

Researchers made TCR cDNA using 5'RACE template switching, and this step added a universal primer site and UMIs. TCRdb reanalysed the 5' RACE reads using MiXCR and keeps one entry per CDR3 protein. The data show approximately 300,000 distinct CDR3 sequences, around 6.8% seen once. Trimming took 6 bases from V and 4 from J; bases not matched to a gene: 6. The CDR3 has 14 amino acids. The germline V gene has CDR1 MNHNS and CDR2 SASEGT. The table lists this clonotype with a few counts. Its antigen is not identified. The V gene is TRBV6-1, the J gene TRBJ1-1; 9 positions match TRBD1. This receptor was obtained from a man younger than 35 who received the YFV17D yellow fever vaccine. Sequencing used PBMCs, obtained roughly 45 days after the first yellow fever vaccination. The CDR3 DNA reads as TGTGCCAGCAGCCTCGGGACAGGGCGCACTGAAGCTTTCTTT. Amino acid sequence: CASSLGTGRTEAFF.